The 8 T cell receptor beta chains below were found in one sample sequenced in a study of OX40 agonist ivuxolimab in advanced cancers. Sequencing was performed with immunoSEQ multiplex PCR; in TCRdb, only in-frame clones are kept and a portion is missing. The sample yields 20,000 to 25,000 clones, less than 90% seen once. Specimen: CD4+ or CD8+ T cells sorted from blood, collected in a trial of the OX40 agonist ivuxolimab. These receptors were obtained from an adult with an advanced solid tumor such as melanoma, head and neck, liver or kidney cancer.

The rearrangement links TRBV15 to TRBJ2-7; D call uncertain. The germline gives CDR1 LNHNV, CDR2 YYDKDF (reference sequence). CDR3 length: 14 residues. Trimming removed 4 bases from V and 2 bases from J, with 12 bases in between. The CDR3, as DNA: TGTGCCACCAGCAACTACCCTGGACCCTACGAGCAGTACTTC. Encoded protein: CATSNYPGPYEQYF.

V is TRBV7-9 and J is TRBJ2-1, with 13 bases lining up with TRBD2. CDR1 is SEHNR, CDR2 FQNEAQ, per germline (reference sequence). The CDR3 extends over 15 amino acids. Losses at the gene ends were 2 bases for V and 10 bases for J; bases not matched to a gene: 5. The DNA of the CDR3 is TGTGCCAGCAGCTTAACTAGCGGGAGGGCCTTGGAGCAGTTCTTC. This translates into CASSLTSGRALEQFF.

The chain recombines TRBV28 with TRBJ2-7; the match to TRBD2 covers 10 bases. The CDR3 runs to 15 residues. The germline V gene has CDR1 MDHEN and CDR2 SYDVKM. Unmatched junction bases numbered 9, after V lost 5 bases and J lost 5 bases. Here the CDR3 reads CASSGGAGGPDEQYF. The DNA for the CDR3 is TGTGCCAGCAGTGGGGGAGCGGGAGGGCCAGACGAGCAGTACTTC.

The rearrangement links TRBV1 to TRBJ2-4. TRBV1 is assigned pseudogene status. This CDR3 has 14 residues. The CDR3 spells CTSSLTGTWNIQYF. As DNA, the CDR3 is TGCACCAGCAGTTTAACCGGGACCTGGAACATTCAGTACTTC.

This rearrangement joins TRBV5-6 to TRBJ2-7; 7 nucleotides match TRBD1. CDR3 length equals 14 residues. J lost 0 bases, V lost 5 bases, and 5 bases had no gene match. The V gene's germline CDR1 is SGHDT and CDR2 YYEEEE. The CDR3 DNA sequence: TGTGCCAGCAGTACCGGGACAGCCTCCTACGAGCAGTACTTC. Translated, it gives CASSTGTASYEQYF. Using reference TRBV5-6 and TRBJ2-7 for the parts outside the CDR3, the full variable domain is DAGVTQSPTHLIKTRGQQVTLRCSPKSGHDTVSWYQQALGQGPQFIFQYYEEEERQRGNFPDRFSGHQFPNYSSELNVNALLLGDSALYLCASSTGTASYEQYFGPGTRLTVT.

This clone was recorded once. The V call is TRBV5-6, the J call TRBJ2-6; D uncertain. The V end was cut by 3 bases, the J end by 6 bases, with 7 bases between. The CDR3 contains 13 residues. CDR1 is SGHDT and CDR2 is YYEEEE in the germline V gene. In nucleotides, the CDR3 is TGTGCCAGCAGCTCCCTGATGGCCAACGTCCTGACTTTC. Its protein is CASSSLMANVLTF.

This sequence joins TRBV9 and TRBJ1-1; 12 nucleotides match TRBD1. Per the germline V gene, CDR1 is SGDLS and CDR2 is YYNGEE. V shed 0 bases, J shed 9 bases, and the junction held 12 bases outside the gene matches. The CDR3 runs 17 residues. CDR3 protein: CASSVGGQGAPEGKAFF. In DNA, the CDR3 is TGTGCCAGCAGCGTAGGGGGACAGGGGGCCCCCGAGGGTAAAGCTTTCTTT.

In DNA form, the CDR3 reads TGTGCCAGCAGCTTAGTTCTTTCCCACTCGAACACTGAAGCTTTCTTT. It codes for CASSLVLSHSNTEAFF. This rearrangement joins TRBV7-8 to TRBJ1-1, with D uncertain. Germline CDR1 reads SGHVS; CDR2 reads FQNEAQ. The CDR3 sequence is 16 residues long. Trimming took 1 base from V and 1 from J, leaving 13 bases between them.